Listed here are 16 T cell receptor beta chains from one sample, sequenced in a study of blood T cells in healthy people across ages. A second 7 to 11 cycle PCR used barcoded and J-beta primers. Using its own MiXCR run on the 5' RACE reads, TCRdb lists one record per CDR3 protein. The sample has fewer than 1 million distinct CDR3 sequences, under 55% seen once. The material sequenced was blood. The receptors were sampled from a man in his sixties in good health.

The CDR3 here is CASSPAGTGKAFF. The DNA of the CDR3 is TGTGCCAGCAGCCCCGCCGGGACAGGTAAAGCTTTCTTT. The gene calls are TRBV7-2 and TRBJ1-1; TRBD1 matches at 8 bases. V lost 5 bases and J lost 9; bases outside the gene matches: 8. Germline CDR1 SGHTA, CDR2 FQGNSA. The CDR3 covers 13 residues.

The chain links TRBV20-1 to TRBJ1-2; possibly TRBD1 for D (6 bases). The length of the CDR3 is 13 residues. V was pared by 0 bases and J by 7 bases, with 12 bases between. Germline V gene data show CDR1 as DFQATT and CDR2 as SNEGSKA (reference sequence). CDR3 DNA sequence: TGCAGTGCTAGAGAGCAGGGGATGGGTGGCTACACCTTC. Encoded protein: CSAREQGMGGYTF.

V is TRBV15 and J is TRBJ2-5, with unresolved D. CDR1 LNHNV and CDR2 YYDKDF come from the germline V gene (reference sequence). This CDR3 is built from 14 residues. The germline V and J ends were trimmed by 0 bases and 1 base, with 6 bases remaining between them. The CDR3 spells CATSRDHGQETQYF. The CDR3 region has the DNA TGTGCCACCAGCAGAGATCACGGCCAAGAGACCCAGTACTTC.

The chain employs TRBV20-1 and TRBJ2-3; 9 nucleotides align to TRBD2. CDR1 and CDR2 from the germline V gene are DFQATT and SNEGSKA (reference sequence). Trimming took 5 bases from V and 1 from J; bases not matched to a gene: 7. The CDR3 runs to 15 residues. The CDR3 DNA follows: TGCAGTGCTTTACCCCCTAGCGGGGGCACAGATACGCAGTATTTT. It is translated as CSALPPSGGTDTQYF.

The chain is built from TRBV29-1 and TRBJ1-3; 9 nucleotides align to TRBD1. V was pared by 7 bases and J by 4 bases, with 14 bases of the junction left unmatched. CDR1 and CDR2 from the germline V gene are SQVTM and ANQGSEA. CDR3 length equals 16 residues. CDR3 DNA sequence: TGCAGCGCCGGCGGAAAACAGGGGGCGATCGGAAACACCATATATTTT. Translation gives CSAGGKQGAIGNTIYF.

In this sample, this clonotype turned up a few times. This chain uses TRBV10-2 with TRBJ2-1, with D unclear. CDR3 length equals 14 residues. Germline values: CDR1 WSHSY, CDR2 SAAADI. With 5 bases removed from V and 0 bases from J, the gap between germline ends came to 8 bases. CDR3 coding DNA: TGCGCCAGCAGTAGCTCTAGCTCCTACAATGAGCAGTTCTTC. Its translation: CASSSSSSYNEQFF.

CDR3 DNA: TGTGCCAGCAGTTCCACACGGATAGCCAAAAACATTCAGTACTTC. It encodes CASSSTRIAKNIQYF. The chain recombines TRBV12-3 or TRBV12-4 with TRBJ2-4; D unresolved. The CDR3 has 15 amino acids. The V gene lost 4 bases and the J gene lost 0 bases, with 10 bases spanning the gap.

The V call is TRBV27, the J call TRBJ2-2; D gene unclear. V was trimmed by 2 bases and J by 4 bases, leaving 11 bases between them. There are 15 residues in the CDR3. Germline lookup yields CDR1 MNHEY and CDR2 SMNVEV (reference sequence). The chain's CDR3 is CASSLQYSGTGELFF. Here the CDR3 DNA reads TGTGCCAGCAGTTTACAGTATTCGGGCACCGGGGAGCTGTTTTTT.

The chain links TRBV20-1 to TRBJ1-2; D call uncertain. Trimming removed 0 bases at V and 6 bases at J, with 17 bases between. Germline lookup yields CDR1 DFQATT and CDR2 SNEGSKA (reference sequence). The CDR3 has 15 residues. CDR3 in DNA: TGCAGTGCTAGAGATAACGGATCAAAACACCATGGCTACACCTTC. Protein sequence: CSARDNGSKHHGYTF.

The chain recombines TRBV20-1 with TRBJ1-1; 8 nucleotides agree with TRBD1. Looked up from germline, CDR1 is DFQATT and CDR2 is SNEGSKA (reference sequence). J lost 6 bases, V lost 0 bases, and 0 bases had no gene match. The CDR3 has 12 amino acids. CDR3 coding DNA: TGCAGTGCTAGAGACAGGGGGCCTGAAGCTTTCTTT. Protein: CSARDRGPEAFF.

This clonotype has just a few counts. This chain uses TRBV10-3 with TRBJ2-7; 7 bases match TRBD1. J was trimmed by 0 bases and V by 10 bases; bases with no gene match: 6. The germline gives CDR1 ENHRY, CDR2 SYGVKD. There are 13 residues in the CDR3. CDR3 bases: TGTGCCACGACAGGGAAGGCCTCCTACGAGCAGTACTTC. It specifies CATTGKASYEQYF.

The chain carries TRBV15 and TRBJ2-7; 9 bases align to TRBD1. CDR3 length equals 15 residues. Germline lookup yields CDR1 LNHNV and CDR2 YYDKDF (reference sequence). With V trimmed by 5 bases and J by 3 bases, 8 bases remained unmatched. The CDR3 nucleotides are TGTGCCACCAGCCACAGGGGGCTTTTCGGCTACGAGCAGTACTTC. It translates to CATSHRGLFGYEQYF. The full variable domain, completed using reference TRBV15 and TRBJ2-7, is DAMVIQNPRYQVTQFGKPVTLSCSQTLNHNVMYWYQQKSSQAPKLLFHYYDKDFNNEADTPDNFQSRRPNTSFCFLDIRSPGLGDTAMYLCATSHRGLFGYEQYFGPGTRLTVT.

This chain joins TRBV27 and TRBJ1-2; TRBD1 is a possible D gene (5 bases). V lost 6 bases and J 4 bases, leaving 18 bases between the germline ends. Germline loops: CDR1 MNHEY, CDR2 SMNVEV (reference sequence). This CDR3 region has 15 residues. The CDR3 loop is CASRLSPWGGYGYTF. CDR3 DNA sequence: TGTGCCAGCAGGTTGTCACCTTGGGGGGGCTATGGCTACACCTTC.

Only a few counts were recorded for this clonotype. The chain couples TRBV7-2 to TRBJ2-5, with 7 bases identical to TRBD1. Germline V CDR1 and CDR2: SGHTA, FQGNSA. V shed 5 bases and J 4 bases; nucleotides not matched to a gene: 7. The CDR3 covers 14 residues. This chain's CDR3 is CASSINRGGETQYF. The CDR3 DNA is TGTGCCAGCAGCATAAACAGGGGTGGAGAGACCCAGTACTTC.

This clonotype was seen a handful of times. This sequence joins TRBV6-2 or TRBV6-3 and TRBJ1-2; D remains unclear. The CDR3 totals 12 residues. Germline assignment: CDR1 MNHEY and CDR2 SVGEGT. The V end lost 5 bases, the J end lost 7 bases, and 11 bases lay between the germline ends. The CDR3 here is CASSESRVGYTF. CDR3 sequence (DNA): TGTGCCAGCAGTGAGAGCCGAGTTGGCTACACCTTC.

This chain uses TRBV27 with TRBJ1-1; 9 nucleotides agree with TRBD1. Germline lookup yields CDR1 MNHEY and CDR2 SMNVEV (reference sequence). V was pared by 3 bases and J by 1 base, with 9 bases of the junction left unmatched. This CDR3 has 17 residues. The CDR3 reads CASSFSTGGWANTEAFF. CDR3 DNA sequence: TGTGCCAGCAGTTTTTCGACAGGGGGGTGGGCGAACACTGAAGCTTTCTTT.